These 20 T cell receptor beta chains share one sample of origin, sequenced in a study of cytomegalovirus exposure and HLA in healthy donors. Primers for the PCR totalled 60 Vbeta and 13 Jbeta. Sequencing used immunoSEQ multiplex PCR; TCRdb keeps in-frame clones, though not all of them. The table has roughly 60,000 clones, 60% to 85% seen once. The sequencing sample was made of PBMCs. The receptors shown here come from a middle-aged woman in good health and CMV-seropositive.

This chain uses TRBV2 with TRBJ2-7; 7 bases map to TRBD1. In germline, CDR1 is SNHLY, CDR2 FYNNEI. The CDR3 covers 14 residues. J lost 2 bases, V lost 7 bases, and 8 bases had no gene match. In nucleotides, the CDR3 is TGTGCCAGCAAATTAGCAGGGGGTGCCTACGAGCAGTACTTC. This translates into CASKLAGGAYEQYF.

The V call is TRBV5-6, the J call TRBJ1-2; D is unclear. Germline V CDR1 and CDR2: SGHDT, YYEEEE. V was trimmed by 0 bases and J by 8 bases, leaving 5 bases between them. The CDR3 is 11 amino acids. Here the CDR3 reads CASSLGGGYTF. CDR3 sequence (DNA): TGTGCCAGCAGCTTGGGTGGCGGCTACACCTTC.

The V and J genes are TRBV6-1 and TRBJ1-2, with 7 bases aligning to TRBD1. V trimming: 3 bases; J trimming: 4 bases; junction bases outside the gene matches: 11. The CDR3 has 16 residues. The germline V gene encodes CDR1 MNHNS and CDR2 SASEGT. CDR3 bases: TGTGCCAGCAGTGACCCGTTAGGGACAGAGGGCTATGGCTACACCTTC. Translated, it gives CASSDPLGTEGYGYTF.

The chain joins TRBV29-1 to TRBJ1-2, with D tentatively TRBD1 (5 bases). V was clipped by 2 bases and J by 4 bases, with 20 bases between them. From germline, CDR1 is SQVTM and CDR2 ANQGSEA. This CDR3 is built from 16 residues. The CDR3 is CSVEFFLVTASYGYTF. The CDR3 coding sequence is TGCAGCGTTGAATTCTTCCTCGTGACAGCCTCCTATGGCTACACCTTC.

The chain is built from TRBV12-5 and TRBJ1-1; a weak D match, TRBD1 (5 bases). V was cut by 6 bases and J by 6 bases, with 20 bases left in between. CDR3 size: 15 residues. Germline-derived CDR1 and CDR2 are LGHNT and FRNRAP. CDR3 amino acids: CASGGSAGWRPEAFF. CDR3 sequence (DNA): TGTGCTAGTGGGGGATCGGCAGGGTGGCGTCCTGAAGCTTTCTTT.

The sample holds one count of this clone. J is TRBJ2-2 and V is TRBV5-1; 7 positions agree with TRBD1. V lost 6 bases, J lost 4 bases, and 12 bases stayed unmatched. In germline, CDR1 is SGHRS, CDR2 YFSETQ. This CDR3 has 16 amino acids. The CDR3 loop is CASTLNGQVSTGELFF. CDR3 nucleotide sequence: TGCGCCAGCACCTTAAACGGACAGGTGTCCACCGGGGAGCTGTTTTTT.

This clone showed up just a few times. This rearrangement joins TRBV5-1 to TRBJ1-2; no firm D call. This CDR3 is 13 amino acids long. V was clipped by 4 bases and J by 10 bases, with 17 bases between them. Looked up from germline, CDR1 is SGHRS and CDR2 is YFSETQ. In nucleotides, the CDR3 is TGCGCCAGCAGCATTAACGCGGGTGCTGTCTACACCTTC. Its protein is CASSINAGAVYTF.

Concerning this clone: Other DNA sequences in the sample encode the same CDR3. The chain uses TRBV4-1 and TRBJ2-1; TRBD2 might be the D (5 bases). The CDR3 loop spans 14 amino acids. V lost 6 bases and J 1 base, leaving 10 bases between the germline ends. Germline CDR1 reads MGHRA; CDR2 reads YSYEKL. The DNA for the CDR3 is TGCGCCAGCAGTCACGGGGATTCCTACAATGAGCAGTTCTTC. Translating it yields CASSHGDSYNEQFF.

The CDR3 DNA reads TGTGCCAGCAGCTTCGGGACACCAGTCAACACCATATATTTT. It is translated as CASSFGTPVNTIYF. The V call is TRBV5-6, the J call TRBJ1-3; possibly TRBD1 for D (6 bases). With 2 bases removed from V and 7 bases from J, the gap between germline ends came to 13 bases. Germline V gene data show CDR1 as SGHDT and CDR2 as YYEEEE. The CDR3 runs 14 residues. The whole variable domain, filled in from reference TRBV5-6 and TRBJ1-3, reads DAGVTQSPTHLIKTRGQQVTLRCSPKSGHDTVSWYQQALGQGPQFIFQYYEEEERQRGNFPDRFSGHQFPNYSSELNVNALLLGDSALYLCASSFGTPVNTIYFGEGSWLTVV.

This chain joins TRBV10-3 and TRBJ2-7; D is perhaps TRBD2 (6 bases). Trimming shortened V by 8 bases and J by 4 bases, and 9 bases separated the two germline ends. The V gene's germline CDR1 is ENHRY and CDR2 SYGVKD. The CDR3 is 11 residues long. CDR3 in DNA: TGTGCCATCGGCGGGACGTACGAGCAGTACTTC. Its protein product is CAIGGTYEQYF.

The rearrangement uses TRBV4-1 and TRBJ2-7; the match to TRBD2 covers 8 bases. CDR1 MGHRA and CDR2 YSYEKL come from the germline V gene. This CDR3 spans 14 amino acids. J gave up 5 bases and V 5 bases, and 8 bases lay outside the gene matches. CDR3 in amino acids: CASSFGGGRDEQYF. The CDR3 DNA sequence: TGCGCCAGCAGCTTCGGCGGGGGGCGCGACGAGCAGTACTTC.

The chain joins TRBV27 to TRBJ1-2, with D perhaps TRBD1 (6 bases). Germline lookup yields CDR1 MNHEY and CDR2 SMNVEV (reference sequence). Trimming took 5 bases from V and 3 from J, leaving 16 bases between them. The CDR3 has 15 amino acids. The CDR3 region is CASSPTGLADYGYTF. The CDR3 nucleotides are TGTGCCAGCAGTCCCACAGGGTTGGCAGACTATGGCTACACCTTC.

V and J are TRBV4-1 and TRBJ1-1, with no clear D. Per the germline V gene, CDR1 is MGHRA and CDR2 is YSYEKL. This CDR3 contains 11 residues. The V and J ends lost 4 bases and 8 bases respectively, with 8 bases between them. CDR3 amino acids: CASSRGQEAFF. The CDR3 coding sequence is TGCGCCAGCAGCCGAGGGCAGGAAGCTTTCTTT.

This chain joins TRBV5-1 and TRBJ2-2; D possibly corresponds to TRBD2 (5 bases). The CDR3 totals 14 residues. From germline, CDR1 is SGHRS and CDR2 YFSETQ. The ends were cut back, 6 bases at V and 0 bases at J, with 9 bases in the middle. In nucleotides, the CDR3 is TGCGCCAGCAACCTAGCCGCGAACACCGGGGAGCTGTTTTTT. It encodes CASNLAANTGELFF.

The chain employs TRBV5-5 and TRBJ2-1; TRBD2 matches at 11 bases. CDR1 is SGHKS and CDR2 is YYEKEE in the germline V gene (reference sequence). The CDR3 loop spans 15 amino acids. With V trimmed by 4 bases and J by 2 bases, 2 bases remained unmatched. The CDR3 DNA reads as TGTGCCAGCAGCCTTAGCGGGGGGGCCTACAATGAGCAGTTCTTC. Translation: CASSLSGGAYNEQFF. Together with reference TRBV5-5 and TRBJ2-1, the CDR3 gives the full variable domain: DAGVTQSPTHLIKTRGQQVTLRCSPISGHKSVSWYQQVLGQGPQFIFQYYEKEERGRGNFPDRFSARQFPNYSSELNVNALLLGDSALYLCASSLSGGAYNEQFFGPGTRLTVL.

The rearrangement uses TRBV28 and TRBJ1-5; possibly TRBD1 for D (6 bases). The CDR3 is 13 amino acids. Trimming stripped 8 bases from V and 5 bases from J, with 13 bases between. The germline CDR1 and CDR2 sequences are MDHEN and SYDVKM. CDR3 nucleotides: TGTGCCAGCGCAGGGGTAGTTTATCAGCCCCAGCATTTT. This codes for CASAGVVYQPQHF.

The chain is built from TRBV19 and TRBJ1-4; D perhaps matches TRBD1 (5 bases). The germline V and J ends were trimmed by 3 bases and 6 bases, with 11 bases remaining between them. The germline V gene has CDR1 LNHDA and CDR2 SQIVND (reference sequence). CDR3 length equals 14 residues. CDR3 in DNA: TGTGCCAGTAGTATCGGGGGAGGGGATGAAAAACTGTTTTTT. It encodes CASSIGGGDEKLFF.

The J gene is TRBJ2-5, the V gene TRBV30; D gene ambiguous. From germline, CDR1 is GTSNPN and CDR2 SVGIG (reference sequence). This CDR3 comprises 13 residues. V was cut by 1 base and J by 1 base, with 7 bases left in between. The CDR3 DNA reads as TGTGCCTGGAGTGACAGTGTCCAAGAGACCCAGTACTTC. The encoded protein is CAWSDSVQETQYF.

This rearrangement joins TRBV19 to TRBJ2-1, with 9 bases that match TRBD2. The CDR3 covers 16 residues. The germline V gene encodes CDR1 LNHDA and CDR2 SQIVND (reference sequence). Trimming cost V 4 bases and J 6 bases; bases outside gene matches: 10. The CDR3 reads CASSKTGTSSTNEQFF. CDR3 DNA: TGTGCCAGTAGTAAAACCGGGACTAGCAGCACCAATGAGCAGTTCTTC.

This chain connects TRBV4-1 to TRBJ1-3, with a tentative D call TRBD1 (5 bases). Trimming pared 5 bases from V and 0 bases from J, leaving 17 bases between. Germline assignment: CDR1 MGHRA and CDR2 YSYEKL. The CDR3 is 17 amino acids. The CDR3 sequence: CASSRGGVVLSGNTIYF. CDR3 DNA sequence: TGCGCCAGCAGCAGGGGTGGGGTGGTCCTCTCTGGAAACACCATATATTTT.